The present entry profiles one TCR beta chain with its context. Antigen: not known. These data are taken from a study of shared clonotypes between healthy human individuals. Study-level points and caveats: Researchers found naive subsets generally carried larger estimated richness than memory subsets. Among non-shared clonotypes, generation probabilities were lower than among those shared by all four donors.

In the authors' workflow: Junction-only sequences produced by ImmunoSEQ had no quality scores, so filtering differed. Data came from immunoSEQ multiplex PCR; TCRdb stores just in-frame clones and leaves some out. V and J calls and clone size are copied from that table; D and trimming were computed from the DNA. The profile shows a few million clones, roughly nine tenths of them singletons. Both subsets, CD45RA+ naive and CD45RA-negative memory, were split from the CD4+ cells. CDR1 and CDR2 (germline): LNHDA, SQIVND (reference sequence). With 10 bases removed from V and 4 bases from J, the gap between germline ends came to 19 bases. This CDR3 spans 14 amino acids.

The chain recombines TRBV19 with TRBJ2-5; no clear D gene. Sample: naive CD4+ T cells sorted from blood. This sample's subset: CD45RA+ positively selected. This clonotype was sampled from a man between 18 and 29 years old in good health. In DNA form, the CDR3 reads TGTGCCACCAAGGGAAGAGGAAAGGTAGAGACCCAGTACTTC. Translating gives CATKGRGKVETQYF. Full variable domain (missing parts from reference TRBV19 and TRBJ2-5): DGGITQSPKYLFRKEGQNVTLSCEQNLNHDAMYWYRQDPGQGLRLIYYSQIVNDFQKGDIAEGYSVSREKKESFPLTVTSAQKNPTAFYLCATKGRGKVETQYFGPGTRLLVL.